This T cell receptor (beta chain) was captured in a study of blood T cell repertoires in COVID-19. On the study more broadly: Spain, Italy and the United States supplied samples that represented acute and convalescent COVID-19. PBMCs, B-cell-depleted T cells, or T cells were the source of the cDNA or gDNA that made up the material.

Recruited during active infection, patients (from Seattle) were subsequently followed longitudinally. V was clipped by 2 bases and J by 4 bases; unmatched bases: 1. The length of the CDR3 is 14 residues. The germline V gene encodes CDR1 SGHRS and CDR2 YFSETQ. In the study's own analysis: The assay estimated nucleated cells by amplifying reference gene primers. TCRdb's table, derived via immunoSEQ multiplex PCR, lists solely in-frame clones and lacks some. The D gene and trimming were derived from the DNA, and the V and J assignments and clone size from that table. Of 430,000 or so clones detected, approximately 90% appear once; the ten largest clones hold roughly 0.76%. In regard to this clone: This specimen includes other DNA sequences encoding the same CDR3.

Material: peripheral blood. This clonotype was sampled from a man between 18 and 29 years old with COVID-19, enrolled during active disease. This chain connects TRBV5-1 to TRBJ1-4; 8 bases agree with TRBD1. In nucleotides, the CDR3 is TGCGCCAGCAGCTTTGGACAGGGTAATGAAAAACTGTTTTTT. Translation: CASSFGQGNEKLFF.